The 13 T cell receptor beta chains given below trace back to one sample, sequenced in a study of cytomegalovirus exposure and HLA in healthy donors. This PCR relied on a set of 60 Vbeta primers and 13 Jbeta primers. Sequencing used immunoSEQ multiplex PCR; TCRdb keeps in-frame clones, though not all of them. This sample has under 150,000 clones; 65% to 80% occur once, and the top ten carry 1.5% to 2%. Sequencing was performed on PBMCs. The receptors come from a woman in her thirties or forties in good health and CMV-seronegative.

This chain uses TRBV5-8 with TRBJ2-3, with TRBD2 as a possible D gene (6 bases). Germline V CDR1 and CDR2: SGHTS, YDEGEE. The CDR3 sequence is 16 residues long. Trimming pared 4 bases from V and 3 bases from J, leaving 18 bases between. The CDR3 DNA is TGTGCCAGCAGCCTCCCTTTAGCGGTGGGAACAGATACGCAGTATTTT. Translation: CASSLPLAVGTDTQYF.

Notes on this clone: Other DNA sequences of this sample code for an identical CDR3. The rearrangement joins TRBV5-1 to TRBJ1-5; D unclear. This CDR3 region has 13 residues. The germline V and J ends were trimmed by 0 bases and 5 bases, with 6 bases remaining between them. The germline gives CDR1 SGHRS, CDR2 YFSETQ. The CDR3 here is CASSLASDQPQHF. The DNA of the CDR3 is TGCGCCAGCAGCTTGGCCTCGGATCAGCCCCAGCATTTT.

The chain joins TRBV2 to TRBJ2-7; D possibly corresponds to TRBD1 (6 bases). CDR1 and CDR2 from the germline V gene are SNHLY and FYNNEI. This CDR3 region has 13 residues. Trimming took off 0 bases at V and 10 bases at J, with 13 bases between the two ends. The CDR3 reads CASSEALRTAQYF. The CDR3 nucleotides read TGTGCCAGCAGTGAAGCGCTTCGGACAGCTCAGTACTTC.

The J gene is TRBJ1-1, the V gene TRBV19; no clear D. Germline V gene data show CDR1 as LNHDA and CDR2 as SQIVND (reference sequence). The germline V and J ends were trimmed by 5 bases and 8 bases, with 12 bases remaining between them. The CDR3 has 12 residues. The CDR3 DNA reads as TGTGCCAGTAGTTTAGGCATCTACGAAGCTTTCTTT. This encodes CASSLGIYEAFF.

The genes are TRBV6-1 and TRBJ2-7, with TRBD1 matching 9 bases. This CDR3 has 16 residues. Trimming at V came to 4 bases and at J to 3 bases, leaving 10 bases not matched to a gene. CDR1 is MNHNS, CDR2 SASEGT, per germline. The CDR3 bases are TGTGCCAGCAGTGCGACCGGGACAGGGTCGGTCTACGAGCAGTACTTC. Translation: CASSATGTGSVYEQYF.

The chain couples TRBV11-2 to TRBJ2-3; 8 bases are a match to TRBD2. Germline V lookup: CDR1 SGHAT, CDR2 FQNNGV. J lost 2 bases, V lost 1 base, and 5 bases had no gene match. The CDR3 runs 16 residues. The CDR3 DNA is TGTGCCAGCAGCTTAGGAGCGGGGGCCTACACAGATACGCAGTATTTT. It encodes CASSLGAGAYTDTQYF.

The gene calls are TRBV6-1 and TRBJ1-2, with D maybe TRBD1 (6 bases). Germline CDR1 and CDR2: MNHNS and SASEGT. The V and J ends lost 2 bases and 4 bases respectively, with 11 bases between them. The CDR3 length is 14 residues. The CDR3 DNA follows: TGTGCCAGCAGTGAAACTAGGACAGTCTATGGCTACACCTTC. Translated, it gives CASSETRTVYGYTF.

This clone was picked up one time. The rearrangement links TRBV7-8 to TRBJ1-3; 7 bases are shared with TRBD1. After removal of 1 base from V and 3 bases from J, the junction contained 3 bases not matched to a gene. The CDR3 has 15 amino acids. Germline V gene lookup returns CDR1 SGHVS and CDR2 FQNEAQ. The CDR3 region is CASSLDTGVGNTIYF. The CDR3 nucleotides are TGTGCCAGCAGCTTAGATACAGGGGTTGGAAACACCATATATTTT.

The J gene is TRBJ1-1, the V gene TRBV28, with D hard to call. V was shortened by 8 bases and J by 5 bases, with 15 bases between the two germline ends. The CDR3 is 13 amino acids. CDR1 is MDHEN and CDR2 is SYDVKM in the germline V gene. The CDR3 loop reads CASSGVLETEAFF. The CDR3 DNA is TGTGCCAGCTCGGGAGTTTTAGAGACTGAAGCTTTCTTT.

V gene TRBV27 combines with J gene TRBJ2-7; 10 bases fit TRBD2. The germline V gene has CDR1 MNHEY and CDR2 SMNVEV (reference sequence). This CDR3 is 17 amino acids long. Trimming at V came to 0 bases and at J to 2 bases, leaving 7 bases not matched to a gene. The CDR3 spells CASSLSAAGGPTYEQYF. The DNA of the CDR3 is TGTGCCAGCAGTTTATCGGCAGCGGGGGGGCCAACCTACGAGCAGTACTTC.

V is TRBV6-5 and J is TRBJ1-1; a weak D match, TRBD1 (5 bases). V lost 6 bases, J lost 5 bases, and 10 bases lay in between. CDR3 size: 12 residues. Looked up from germline, CDR1 is MNHEY and CDR2 is SVGAGI. The CDR3 here is CASSKRGTEAFF. For the CDR3, the DNA is TGTGCCAGCAGCAAACGGGGGACTGAAGCTTTCTTT.

The chain carries TRBV28 and TRBJ1-4; D unresolved. Trimming removed 3 bases from V and 7 bases from J, with 15 bases in between. The germline gives CDR1 MDHEN, CDR2 SYDVKM. This CDR3 comprises 15 residues. DNA of the CDR3: TGTGCCAGCAGTTTTTCGGGAGGGCGAAGTGAAAAACTGTTTTTT. The encoded protein is CASSFSGGRSEKLFF.

The V gene is TRBV28, the J gene TRBJ2-2; 9 bases line up with TRBD2. Germline values: CDR1 MDHEN, CDR2 SYDVKM. CDR3 length: 16 amino acids. V gave up 5 bases and J gave up 7 bases; unmatched junction bases: 11. The CDR3 DNA reads as TGTGCCAGCAGTCCCGTCGGCGGGGGGGCGATCGGGGAGCTGTTTTTT. Amino acids: CASSPVGGGAIGELFF.